The rows below give T cell receptor beta chains drawn from one sample of a study of blood T cells in healthy people across ages. TCRdb independently ran MiXCR on the 5' RACE reads; one entry per CDR3 protein. The table lists just under 900,000 distinct CDR3 sequences, 25% to 35% of them singletons. The sample comprised blood. These receptors came from a woman over 75 in good health. The CDR3 runs from the conserved cysteine through the conserved F or W. D genes are given only for firm matches. Part of the rows lack a size; the others show once, few, many or a class for expanded clones.

d_call clone_size cdr3_length j_call v_call cdr3_aa cdr3_nt
NA many 11 TRBJ1-1 TRBV3-1 CASSQNGKAFF TGTGCCAGCAGCCAAAACGGAAAGGCTTTCTTT
NA NA 15 TRBJ2-2 TRBV5-1 CASSLVVGNTGELFF TGCGCCAGCAGCTTGGTGGTAGGAAACACCGGGGAGCTGTTTTTT
NA NA 15 TRBJ2-1 TRBV6-6 CASSYFGGSYNEQFF TGTGCCAGCAGTTACTTCGGGGGATCCTACAATGAGCAGTTCTTC
NA NA 14 TRBJ1-2 TRBV18 CASSTIQGSDGYTF TGTGCCAGCTCAACGATACAGGGCTCAGATGGCTACACCTTC
TRBD1 many 15 TRBJ2-5 TRBV28 CASSSSQGASETQYF TGTGCCAGCAGTTCCTCTCAGGGGGCCTCAGAGACCCAGTACTTC
TRBD2 many 16 TRBJ2-5 TRBV7-2 CASSLGLAEMQETQYF TGTGCCAGCAGCTTGGGACTAGCGGAGATGCAAGAGACCCAGTACTTC
NA many 11 TRBJ1-2 TRBV7-9 CASSLYDGYTF TGTGCCAGCAGCCTCTATGATGGCTACACCTTC
NA NA 13 TRBJ1-1 TRBV5-1 CASKSQENTEVFF TGCGCCAGCAAATCTCAGGAGAACACTGAAGTTTTCTTT
NA many 14 TRBJ2-1 TRBV18 CASSPPSQGRVQFF TGTGCCAGCTCACCGCCATCTCAGGGCAGGGTGCAGTTCTTC
TRBD1 many 14 TRBJ2-7 TRBV29-1 CSVAFGQGGREQYF TGCAGCGTTGCTTTCGGACAGGGGGGACGGGAGCAGTACTTC
TRBD1 many 14 TRBJ1-6 TRBV10-3 CAINLAGQGSPLHF TGTGCCATCAACCTCGCGGGACAGGGCTCACCCCTCCACTTT
NA many 16 TRBJ2-3 TRBV25-1 CASSEFPRTSTDTQYF TGTGCCAGCAGTGAATTCCCCAGAACTAGCACAGATACGCAGTATTTT
NA many 16 TRBJ2-1 TRBV15 CATSRISRTVYNEQFF TGTGCCACCAGCAGAATTTCGCGGACAGTATACAATGAGCAGTTCTTC
NA many 14 TRBJ2-5 TRBV9 CASSVRQVEETQYF TGTGCCAGCAGCGTACGCCAGGTCGAAGAGACCCAGTACTTC
TRBD1 NA 15 TRBJ2-1 TRBV9 CASSVVGTGLTEQFF TGTGCCAGCAGCGTAGTCGGGACAGGCCTGACTGAGCAGTTCTTC
NA NA 14 TRBJ2-1 TRBV5-5 CASSPKGFDDEQFF TGTGCCAGCTCACCCAAGGGCTTTGACGATGAGCAGTTCTTC
TRBD1 once 16 TRBJ2-5 TRBV12-3/TRBV12-4 CASSFWGTAKQETQYF TGTGCCAGCAGTTTTTGGGGGACAGCCAAACAAGAGACCCAGTACTTC
TRBD2 many 16 TRBJ2-1 TRBV10-1 CASSGRGGLAIDEQFF TGCGCCAGCAGTGGGCGGGGGGGCCTTGCGATCGATGAGCAGTTCTTC
NA NA 15 TRBJ2-1 TRBV9 CAGSVGGGLYNEQFF TGTGCCGGCAGCGTAGGCGGGGGCCTCTACAATGAGCAGTTCTTC
NA many 14 TRBJ1-4 TRBV28 CASTSPRTNEKLFF TGTGCCAGCACCTCCCCCAGGACTAATGAAAAACTGTTTTTT
NA NA 15 TRBJ2-5 TRBV12-3/TRBV12-4 CASSLRGGGENEQYF TGTGCCAGCAGTTTAAGGGGGGGGGGGGAGAATGAGCAGTACTTC
TRBD1 many 16 TRBJ2-3 TRBV5-6 CASSYRTGASTDTQYF TGTGCCAGCAGCTACAGGACAGGGGCTAGCACAGATACGCAGTATTTT
NA NA 14 TRBJ1-5 TRBV2 CASRDVAGNQPQHF TGTGCCAGCAGGGATGTGGCAGGCAATCAGCCCCAGCATTTT
TRBD1 NA 15 TRBJ1-6 TRBV4-3 CASSQETGGMSPLHF TGCGCCAGCAGCCAGGAGACAGGGGGTATGTCACCCCTCCACTTT
NA NA 15 TRBJ2-4 TRBV5-1 CANSFGAVAKNIQYF TGCGCCAACAGCTTTGGCGCTGTAGCCAAAAACATTCAGTACTTC
NA few 9 TRBJ2-7 TRBV1 CTTRGGQYF TGCACCACCCGAGGGGGGCAGTACTTC
NA many 15 TRBJ2-7 TRBV7-6 CASSLNGGQTYEQYF TGTGCCAGCAGCTTAAATGGGGGACAAACCTACGAGCAGTACTTC
NA NA 15 TRBJ2-1 TRBV5-4 CASSADFQGNNEQFF TGTGCCAGCAGCGCGGACTTTCAAGGGAACAATGAGCAGTTCTTC
NA once 15 TRBJ1-3 TRBV5-1 CASSPNGNSGNTIYF TGCGCCAGCAGCCCAAACGGAAACTCAGGAAACACCATATATTTT
NA NA 14 TRBJ2-7 TRBV6-1 CASSEGEVSYEQYF TGTGCCAGCAGTGAAGGCGAGGTCTCCTACGAGCAGTACTTC
NA NA 14 TRBJ2-1 TRBV28 CASSWGGLKDEQFF TGTGCCAGCAGCTGGGGGGGGCTCAAGGATGAGCAGTTCTTC
TRBD1 NA 15 TRBJ2-5 TRBV5-1 CASSQGQGDLETQYF TGCGCCAGCAGCCAAGGACAGGGTGACTTGGAGACCCAGTACTTC
NA NA 15 TRBJ1-4 TRBV5-4 CASSFKVPTNEKRFF TGTGCCAGCAGCTTTAAGGTCCCAACTAATGAAAAACGGTTTTTT
NA NA 17 TRBJ2-5 TRBV3-1 CASSYFSGVGGGETQYF TGTGCCAGCAGCTACTTTTCGGGTGTGGGGGGCGGGGAGACCCAGTACTTC
TRBD2 few 16 TRBJ2-5 TRBV25-1 CASTAGGPGSLETQYF TGTGCCAGCACAGCGGGGGGGCCGGGGTCGTTGGAGACCCAGTACTTC
NA NA 14 TRBJ2-3 TRBV12-3/TRBV12-4 CASSFRERSDTQYF TGTGCCAGCAGTTTCCGGGAAAGATCAGATACGCAGTATTTT
NA many 15 TRBJ1-1 TRBV6-2/TRBV6-3 CASSSMTPWNTEAFF TGTGCCAGCAGCTCTATGACCCCTTGGAATACTGAAGCTTTCTTT
NA NA 15 TRBJ1-1 TRBV18 CASSQAQGIYTEAFF TGTGCCAGCTCACAAGCTCAGGGGATCTACACTGAAGCTTTCTTT
NA many 13 TRBJ2-1 TRBV7-2 CASSLDNHYEQFF TGTGCCAGCAGCTTAGACAATCACTATGAGCAGTTCTTC
NA NA 15 TRBJ1-1 TRBV11-2 CASSLLFNTNTEAFF TGTGCCAGCAGCTTATTGTTTAACACGAACACTGAAGCTTTCTTT
NA many 17 TRBJ2-3 TRBV18 CASSPPMAKGSTDTQYF TGTGCCAGCTCACCACCGATGGCAAAGGGTAGCACAGATACGCAGTATTTT
TRBD1 many 15 TRBJ2-3 TRBV7-2 CASRTGTGGTDTQYF TGTGCCAGCAGGACCGGGACAGGGGGCACAGATACGCAGTATTTT
NA few 13 TRBJ1-2 TRBV28 CASGRAEYYGYTF TGTGCCAGCGGCCGGGCCGAGTACTATGGCTACACCTTC
NA NA 15 TRBJ1-6 TRBV20-1 CSARAGDKNNSPLHF TGCAGTGCTAGAGCAGGGGACAAAAATAATTCACCCCTCCACTTT
TRBD1 NA 16 TRBJ1-6 TRBV6-5 CASSSPGQAYNSPLHF TGTGCCAGCAGTTCGCCTGGACAGGCCTATAATTCACCCCTCCACTTT
NA many 13 TRBJ2-7 TRBV20-1 CSARDSSSGEQYF TGCAGTGCTAGAGATAGCTCCAGCGGCGAGCAGTACTTC
NA few 13 TRBJ2-7 TRBV6-1 CASRERTGYEQYF TGTGCCAGCAGAGAACGCACCGGCTACGAGCAGTACTTC
NA NA 14 TRBJ1-1 TRBV20-1 CSAREGLLNTEAFF TGCAGTGCTAGGGAGGGACTGTTGAACACTGAAGCTTTCTTT
NA many 13 TRBJ1-2 TRBV6-2/TRBV6-3 CASSGVSNYGYTF TGTGCCAGCAGTGGAGTGTCTAACTATGGCTACACCTTC
TRBD2 many 14 TRBJ2-1 TRBV20-1 CSASLAGRNNEQFF TGCAGTGCTAGTCTAGCGGGGAGAAACAATGAGCAGTTCTTC
NA few 14 TRBJ2-2 TRBV7-2 CASSPPSPTGELFF TGTGCCAGCAGCCCCCCCTCCCCCACCGGGGAGCTGTTTTTT
TRBD2 NA 15 TRBJ2-5 TRBV2 CASSEQRGAQETQYF TGTGCCAGCAGTGAGCAGCGGGGGGCGCAAGAGACCCAGTACTTC
TRBD2 NA 16 TRBJ2-1 TRBV7-2 CASSYISGGSYNEQFF TGTGCCAGCAGCTACATAAGCGGGGGGTCCTACAATGAGCAGTTCTTC
TRBD1 many 15 TRBJ2-7 TRBV7-9 CASSKTPNRGHEQYF TGTGCCAGCAGCAAAACCCCGAACAGGGGCCACGAGCAGTACTTC
NA NA 13 TRBJ1-2 TRBV5-6 CASSLEINYGYTF TGTGCCAGCAGCTTGGAAATTAACTATGGCTACACCTTC